This TCR beta chain derives from a study of shared clonotypes between healthy human individuals (dated by TCRdb to the early 2020s). With respect to the entire study: The cohort comprised two women and three men aged 18 to 49 years. For each donor, three plates each were used for CD4 naive and CD4 memory, two plates were used for CD8 naive, and one plate was used for CD8 memory. To estimate repertoire size and how much clonotypes are shared between individuals, the study performed deep sequencing of blood TCR repertoires from roughly five healthy adults. To increase sequencing depth and limit assay-specific biases, different laboratories used diverse techniques to prepare libraries and sequence TCR repertoires. Each donor's leukapheresis produced roughly between roughly 0.9 and 9 billion PBMCs.

Donors were healthy HIV-negative adults with no recently reported acute infections or vaccinations. Every donor was a Caucasian adult living in Nashville, Tennessee, USA. CD4+ T cells were enriched by magnetic negative selection, after which naive cells were positively selected on CD45RA and the negative fraction was taken as the memory subset. Blood was collected by leukapheresis, and PBMCs were isolated by Ficoll-Histopaque density gradient centrifugation and then cryopreserved in liquid nitrogen vapor phase. Purity and quantity of every magnetically sorted T cell population were checked by analytical flow cytometry. Genomic DNA was isolated from every sorted fraction and measured by UV absorbance on a Nanodrop 2000c. The germline V gene (reference sequence) supplies CDR1 GTSNPN and CDR2 SVGIG. Trimming removed 5 bases from V and 10 bases from J; the gene matches leave 7 bases unexplained. There are 11 amino acids in the CDR3, from cysteine to phenylalanine inclusive. Only CDR3 DNA is held: 33 bases, read in frame from base 1.

Overall study outcomes, separate from this receptor: Across four donors, roughly 5.1% of naive CD4, roughly 3.3% of naive CD8, 2% to 2.5% of memory CD4, and approximately 0.4% of memory CD8 clonotypes were shared. Larger estimated clonotype richness was generally found for naive subsets than for memory subsets. Compared with non-shared clonotypes, the clonotypes found in all four sorted-subset donors had higher generation probabilities. Even with the large sequencing depth, rarefaction of the sorted-subset datasets indicated that sequencing was incomplete. Pairwise subsampling led to the expectation that sequencing depth would affect the degree of clonotype sharing among donors. Because the study included only a small number of donors, the genetic and exposure-history diversity represented was limited. Sampling was restricted to blood, and TCR repertoires in tissues likely differ from the TCR repertoires found in blood.

In its sample, this clone was seen a few times. Its recognized antigen is unknown. Nothing much larger sits one base from this clone, and base qualities are not available. Using the deep immunoSEQ assay, TCR CDR3 regions were amplified from genomic DNA by multiplex PCR. Extracted genomic DNA from each cell subset was distributed evenly across all wells of several immunoSEQ 96-well plates, and each plate was treated as a replicate. For sorted subsets, roughly 0.2 ug genomic DNA, equal to tens of thousands of T cell genomes, was loaded into each replicate PCR. Purified libraries were measured with a Qubit 3.0 fluorometer, size-checked on a Bioanalyzer 2100, and measured again with the KAPA Library Quantification kit. Each immunoSEQ 96-well plate was sequenced on its own single-read 150-cycle Illumina NextSeq 550 flow cell. Processing in the source paper ran as follows. Because the immunoSEQ output included only junctional sequences and no quality scores, the filtering could not be the same as the filtering used for full-length reads. Sequences were annotated with PyIR, a Python wrapper for IgBLAST v1.9, and V/J genes and CDR3 were assigned using IMGT germline references. Reads were removed for weak V/J assignments (E-value above 1e-6), missing CDR3, stop codons, out-of-frame junctions, or ambiguous translated residues. V3J clonotypes were defined by identical inferred V gene, J gene, and CDR3 amino acid sequence. To compute the percentage overlap between repertoires, the number of shared unique clonotypes was divided by the size of the smaller repertoire. Repertoire richness was assessed with RTK rarefaction, the Chao1 estimator, and Recon v2.1 estimates of unobserved clonotypes. OLGA was used to compute generation probabilities for all TCRbeta clonotypes that the gDNA method yielded from a handful of donors. The immuneACCESS repertoire file appears here via TCRdb, limited to in-frame rearrangements. These files lack a portion of the clones; in checked studies, under half of the deficit traces to unresolved V genes, and the cause of the others is not known. The V and J calls and clone size come from that table; D and trimming were worked out from the DNA. This sample comprises 2 million to 2.5 million clones, under 95% of them detected only once. Approximately 0.36% of the sample lies in the top ten.

The chain is made from TRBV30 and TRBJ1-1, and 7 bases in between align with TRBD1. Sequences were obtained from naive CD4+ T cells from PBMCs. The sample's cell subset or site label, in plain terms: CD45RA+ positively selected. This TCR was recovered from a man aged 18 to 30 in good health. Some clones in this sample may be carry-over from other donors' samples. The base sequence is TGTGCCTGGGCCCAGGGGGGGAGAGCTTTCTTT. Its product reads: CAWAQGGRAFF.